The clone carrying this TCR beta chain was recorded a few times. Its antigen is still unknown. These data are taken from a study of T cells in Graves' hyperthyroidism and ophthalmopathy. Whole-study results and caveats: Ophthalmopathy cases were set apart from stable hyperthyroidism by a 13 V-J model.

Regions amplified from RNA transcripts were the TCR beta CDR3 regions. Initially, a first-round RT-PCR of the TCR CDR3 employed the HTBI primer set. MiXCR, run by TCRdb on the multiplex PCR reads, gives a single entry per CDR3 protein. The sample lists a few hundred thousand distinct CDR3 sequences; around 14% were seen once. Germline V lookup: CDR1 KGHDR, CDR2 SFDVKD. The CDR3 is made up of 17 amino acids. J was trimmed by 0 bases and V by 2 bases; bases with no gene match: 4. Sequencing used blood. This chain uses TRBV24-1 with TRBJ2-5; 11 positions match TRBD2. The receptor was isolated from a young woman with Graves' hyperthyroidism. The CDR3 DNA follows: TGTGCCACCAGTGATTCCTCTAGCGGGAGGCACCAAGAGACCCAGTACTTC. It encodes CATSDSSSGRHQETQYF.